The 12 T cell receptor beta chains listed next were all sequenced from one sample in a study of shared clonotypes between healthy human individuals. Using immunoSEQ multiplex PCR, the repertoire was profiled, and TCRdb retains in-frame clones only, with some absent. The table records around 2,100,000 clones, approximately 94% of them present only once. Terminally differentiated effector memory CD45RA+ cells were excluded from the naive CD8 cells, which were CD45RO-negative and positively selected for CCR7. Sequencing was done on a sample of naive CD8+ T cells sorted from blood. The receptors derive from a man younger than 30 in good health.

This clone was recorded only once. This chain joins TRBV5-1 and TRBJ1-2, with D tentatively TRBD1 (5 bases). CDR3 length: 15 amino acids. In germline, CDR1 is SGHRS, CDR2 YFSETQ. Trimming pared 0 bases from V and 2 bases from J, leaving 11 bases between. CDR3 sequence: CASSLETVLNYGYTF. The CDR3 DNA sequence: TGCGCCAGCAGCTTGGAGACAGTGTTGAACTATGGCTACACCTTC.

To note about this clone: Within the sample, other DNA sequences also encode this same CDR3. The chain employs TRBV14 and TRBJ2-1; 11 bases are a match to TRBD2. This CDR3 has 15 residues. Germline assignment: CDR1 SGHDN and CDR2 FVKESK. Trimming removed 4 bases from V and 2 bases from J; junction bases left unmatched: 1. The CDR3 bases are TGTGCCAGCAGCCCGGGACTAGCGGCCTACAATGAGCAGTTCTTC. Translated: CASSPGLAAYNEQFF.

The chain couples TRBV28 to TRBJ2-7, with no clear D. Trimming took 2 bases from V and 5 from J, leaving 13 bases between them. In germline, CDR1 is MDHEN, CDR2 SYDVKM. This CDR3 is 14 amino acids long. Here the CDR3 reads CASSLADTRDEQYF. The CDR3, as DNA: TGTGCCAGCAGTTTAGCCGACACAAGGGACGAGCAGTACTTC.

This chain links TRBV10-3 with TRBJ1-1; the D is unclear. This CDR3 spans 12 amino acids. V lost 8 bases and J lost 1, with 8 bases in between. Germline CDR1 is ENHRY and CDR2 is SYGVKD. The CDR3 nucleotides read TGTGCCATCGGAAGAGGGAACACTGAAGCTTTCTTT. This encodes CAIGRGNTEAFF.

The J gene is TRBJ1-1, the V gene TRBV10-3; 8 nucleotides agree with TRBD1. The CDR3 is 15 amino acids. Germline CDR1 and CDR2: ENHRY and SYGVKD. Germline trimming cut 6 bases from V and 3 bases from J; bases unmatched to any gene: 9. The CDR3 DNA reads TGTGCCATCAGGGGGACAGGAAGGAGGGACACTGAAGCTTTCTTT. Translation: CAIRGTGRRDTEAFF.

This clone was found a few times. The chain has TRBV19 and TRBJ1-1; no clear D gene. CDR1 is LNHDA, CDR2 SQIVND, per germline (reference sequence). This CDR3 region has 14 residues. The germline V and J ends were trimmed by 3 bases and 1 base, with 9 bases remaining between them. DNA for the CDR3: TGTGCCAGTAGTATTCCGGGATGGAACACTGAAGCTTTCTTT. It encodes CASSIPGWNTEAFF.

The chain recombines TRBV9 with TRBJ2-7; D possibly corresponds to TRBD2 (5 bases). Trimming took off 3 bases at V and 1 base at J, with 11 bases between the two ends. The germline CDR1 and CDR2 sequences are SGDLS and YYNGEE. The CDR3 is made up of 14 amino acids. Written as DNA, the CDR3 is TGTGCCAGCAGCGGACGGACTGGATCCTACGAGCAGTACTTC. Translated: CASSGRTGSYEQYF. The variable domain in full, with the rest retrieved from reference TRBV9 and TRBJ2-7, is DSGVTQTPKHLITATGQRVTLRCSPRSGDLSVYWYQQSLDQGLQFLIQYYNGEERAKGNILERFSAQQFPDLHSELNLSSLELGDSALYFCASSGRTGSYEQYFGPGTRLTVT.

Turning to this clone: One junction end disagrees with the germline gene, perhaps due to a read error. The rearrangement joins TRBV27 to TRBJ2-2; D is ambiguous. This CDR3 is built from 13 residues. CDR1 and CDR2 from the germline V gene are MNHEY and SMNVEV (reference sequence). CDR3 in DNA: TGTGCCAGCGGTTTCAGAAGCACCGGGGAGCTGTTTTTT. Amino acids: CASGFRSTGELFF.

With regard to this clone: This may be a read error, as it is one base from a much larger clone. The same CDR3 is also encoded by other DNA sequences in this sample. V usage is TRBV7-9 and J usage is TRBJ1-5; D may be TRBD1 (5 bases). The germline V gene has CDR1 SEHNR and CDR2 FQNEAQ (reference sequence). The CDR3 spans 12 residues. Trimming cost V 1 base and J 7 bases, with 5 bases left between them. The CDR3 sequence: CASSLGTQPQHF. The CDR3 region has the DNA TGTGCCAGCAGCTTAGGGACACAGCCCCAGCATTTT.

The rearrangement joins TRBV25-1 to TRBJ1-2, with TRBD1 identical over 7 bases. There are 16 residues in the CDR3. V was clipped by 5 bases and J by 5 bases; unmatched bases: 14. Germline-derived CDR1 and CDR2 are MGHDK and SYGVNS. The CDR3 is CASSFKGTEALYGYTF. The CDR3 DNA reads TGTGCCAGCAGTTTCAAGGGGACAGAAGCCCTTTATGGCTACACCTTC.

J is TRBJ2-5 and V is TRBV4-1, with a weak D call TRBD1 (5 bases). Germline V gene data show CDR1 as MGHRA and CDR2 as YSYEKL. The length of the CDR3 is 15 residues. V lost 0 bases and J lost 5, with 13 bases in between. As DNA, the CDR3 is TGCGCCAGCAGCCAAGACCTGGGGCTCCTGGAGACCCAGTACTTC. Translating it yields CASSQDLGLLETQYF.

This rearrangement joins TRBV27 to TRBJ2-7, with 8 bases aligning to TRBD2. Germline CDR1 MNHEY, CDR2 SMNVEV (reference sequence). The CDR3 extends over 15 amino acids. V shed 7 bases and J 0 bases; nucleotides not matched to a gene: 8. The CDR3 sequence: CASTAAGTSSYEQYF. Here the CDR3 DNA reads TGTGCCAGCACCGCCGCCGGGACTAGCTCCTACGAGCAGTACTTC.